This TCR beta chain was profiled in a study of radiotherapy plus CTLA-4 blockade in lung cancer. Study background: Objective responses arose in about 17% of patients, and approximately 28% experienced disease control. Study findings and constraints: Tumor-origin TCR clones grew in blood after radiotherapy plus ipilimumab.

Produced via immunoSEQ multiplex PCR; TCRdb's table is partial and in-frame only. The sample yields about 97,000 clones, around 79% seen once. This clone appeared once. The antigen is not known. The sequence came from a human donor with non-small cell lung cancer who had a partial response to radiotherapy plus ipilimumab. Some clones in this sample may be carry-over from other donors' samples. The sample was peripheral blood, taken from a patient treated with radiotherapy plus ipilimumab.

The DNA for the CDR3 is TGCGCCAGCAGCCAAGACGGGAATCAGCCCCAGCATTTT. Protein product: CASSQDGNQPQHF. The chain links TRBV4-1 to TRBJ1-5; D call uncertain. Germline V gives CDR1 MGHRA, CDR2 YSYEKL. V lost 0 bases, J lost 4 bases, and 4 bases lay in between. This CDR3 is built from 13 residues.